This T cell receptor (beta chain) was observed in a study of CD8 T cells in ankylosing spondylitis (dated by TCRdb to between 2016 and 2019). At the level of the whole study: The study profiled T cell receptor beta repertoires in healthy donors and ankylosing spondylitis patients to find disease-linked TCR variants. The full study cohort comprised 25 or so ankylosing spondylitis patients and over 95 healthy donors. Peripheral blood was sampled, and synovial fluid was also collected from ankylosing spondylitis patients.

From the cysteine up to the phenylalanine, the CDR3 has a length of 12 residues. CDR3 DNA only is kept here, 36 bases in frame from base 1. The germline V gene gives CDR1 as SGHDT and CDR2 as YYEEEE. V is clipped by 2 bases and J by 9 bases, and the sequence between their germline boundaries is 9 bases long. The listed sequencing device is Illumina HiSeq 2500. TCR beta libraries were prepared by quantitative 5'-RACE with molecular barcodes. The paper's processing steps were these. Disease-linked TCR variants were identified with a new computational method built on a probabilistic model of VDJ rearrangement. TCRdb reran the public reads through fastp at Q25 and MiXCR, keeping productive beta chains. For every CDR3 protein sequence, its rows merge into one entry that carries the most common genes and DNA. The V and J calls reflect TCRdb's pipeline rather than the authors' work. Recorded for this sample are 750,000 to 850,000 distinct CDR3 sequences; approximately 12% of them occurred a single time. The ten largest clones capture approximately 0.51% of the sample.

This clonotype came up a few times. It has no known antigen specificity. The input lacks base qualities; no much larger clone sits a single base away. Broad study findings and their caveats: The disease-linked clones were reported as significantly enriched in matched synovial fluid samples from ankylosing spondylitis patients. Blood from ankylosing spondylitis patients appeared to be characterized by a TCR beta motif composed of 7 to 9 highly homologous amino acid variants. A CD8+ phenotype was shown by the disease-linked clones, which were found at relatively low frequencies in peripheral blood. Some motif variants were previously reported in synovial fluid and blood of reactive arthritis patients, suggesting common disease-initiation mechanisms.

This clonotype was obtained from a male donor with ankylosing spondylitis. The material sequenced was blood, either unsorted or a sorted T cell fraction (not recorded which). The chain is encoded by TRBV5-6 joined to TRBJ2-1; the D gene cannot be named for sure. DNA sequence: TGTGCCAGCAGCTTCCGAGATTTTGAGCAGTTCTTC. The resulting protein is CASSFRDFEQFF. Reference TRBV5-6 and TRBJ2-1 proteins supply the regions before and after the CDR3; the full variable domain is: DAGVTQSPTHLIKTRGQQVTLRCSPKSGHDTVSWYQQALGQGPQFIFQYYEEEERQRGNFPDRFSGHQFPNYSSELNVNALLLGDSALYLCASSFRDFEQFFGPGTRLTVL.